Presented here are 10 T cell receptor beta chains from one specimen sequenced in a study of cytomegalovirus exposure and HLA in healthy donors. Clones were sequenced by immunoSEQ multiplex PCR, and TCRdb holds only the in-frame ones, with some missing. Of 140,000 to 150,000 clones in the sample, about 87% were seen once. Sequencing was done on a sample of PBMCs. The receptors shown here come from a man between 18 and 29 years old in good health and CMV-seropositive.

The chain links TRBV6-1 to TRBJ2-5; 7 bases match TRBD1. The CDR3 totals 13 residues. V lost 5 bases, J lost 5 bases, and 5 bases stayed unmatched. Germline-derived CDR1 and CDR2 are MNHNS and SASEGT. The CDR3 coding sequence is TGTGCCAGCAGTTCGACAGGGTGGGAGACCCAGTACTTC. Encoded protein: CASSSTGWETQYF.

The gene calls are TRBV5-1 and TRBJ1-5, with no clear D. Germline loops: CDR1 SGHRS, CDR2 YFSETQ. V shed 4 bases and J shed 5 bases, with 19 bases lying between them. The CDR3 has 16 residues. The DNA of the CDR3 is TGCGCCAGCAGCCCCGGCAGCCTAGGAGTCGATCAGCCCCAGCATTTT. It is translated as CASSPGSLGVDQPQHF.

Of note for this clone: Other nucleotide sequences in the sample specify the same CDR3. This chain joins TRBV29-1 and TRBJ2-7, with 13 bases matching TRBD2. With 6 bases clipped from V and 3 bases from J, the junction kept 2 bases outside the gene matches. The V gene's germline CDR1 is SQVTM and CDR2 ANQGSEA. This CDR3 is 13 amino acids long. DNA of the CDR3: TGCAGCGTACGGACTAGCGGGAGCTACGAGCAGTACTTC. This sequence encodes CSVRTSGSYEQYF.

The gene calls are TRBV5-1 and TRBJ2-2; D ambiguous. Germline loops: CDR1 SGHRS, CDR2 YFSETQ. V gave up 2 bases and J gave up 6 bases, with 8 bases separating them. The CDR3 is 13 amino acids. CDR3 DNA sequence: TGCGCCAGCAGCTTAAGCGTCTCCGGGGAGCTGTTTTTT. Translation gives CASSLSVSGELFF.

The chain joins TRBV7-9 to TRBJ2-7; 7 bases line up with TRBD2. The J segment lost 3 bases and the V segment lost 3 bases, leaving 5 bases of the junction unmatched. Germline V CDR1 and CDR2: SEHNR, FQNEAQ (reference sequence). The CDR3 runs 14 residues. CDR3 DNA sequence: TGTGCCAGCAGCTTTGCGGGAGTTCGCTACGAGCAGTACTTC. Protein product: CASSFAGVRYEQYF. Complete variable domain (other parts from reference TRBV7-9 and TRBJ2-7): DTGVSQNPRHKITKRGQNVTFRCDPISEHNRLYWYRQTLGQGPEFLTYFQNEAQLEKSRLLSDRFSAERPKGSFSTLEIQRTEQGDSAMYLCASSFAGVRYEQYFGPGTRLTVT.

The genes are TRBV30 and TRBJ1-1; D may be TRBD1 (5 bases). The CDR3 has 14 residues. V dropped 6 bases and J dropped 2 bases, with 16 bases sitting between them. The V gene's germline CDR1 is GTSNPN and CDR2 SVGIG (reference sequence). The CDR3 DNA sequence: TGTGCCTGCACCCTGCTACAGGATAACACTGAAGCTTTCTTT. Amino acid sequence: CACTLLQDNTEAFF.

The rearrangement joins TRBV5-6 to TRBJ2-5; maybe TRBD2 (6 bases). Trimming removed 0 bases at V and 9 bases at J, with 15 bases between. The CDR3 is made up of 14 amino acids. The germline CDR1 and CDR2 sequences are SGHDT and YYEEEE. The CDR3 loop reads CASSLAGGYVAQYF. The DNA of the CDR3 is TGTGCCAGCAGCTTGGCCGGGGGATACGTGGCCCAGTACTTC.

CDR3 coding DNA: TGCGCCAGCAGCCCCACAGGGGTAGAGCCCCAGCATTTT. It yields the protein CASSPTGVEPQHF. This rearrangement joins TRBV5-1 to TRBJ1-5; 7 bases agree with TRBD1. Per germline, CDR1 SGHRS and CDR2 YFSETQ. The V gene end was trimmed by 4 bases and the J gene end by 8 bases; junction bases not matched to a gene: 6. This CDR3 contains 13 residues.

The chain is built from TRBV5-1 and TRBJ2-6, with 12 bases fitting TRBD2. Germline CDR1 and CDR2: SGHRS and YFSETQ. With 7 bases clipped from V and 2 bases from J, the junction kept 7 bases outside the gene matches. This CDR3 spans 17 amino acids. The CDR3 loop reads CASRLTSGGAGANVLTF. CDR3 nucleotide sequence: TGCGCCAGCCGGCTGACTAGCGGGGGAGCTGGGGCCAACGTCCTGACTTTC. Together with reference TRBV5-1 and TRBJ2-6, the CDR3 gives the full variable domain: KAGVTQTPRYLIKTRGQQVTLSCSPISGHRSVSWYQQTPGQGLQFLFEYFSETQRNKGNFPGRFSGRQFSNSRSEMNVSTLELGDSALYLCASRLTSGGAGANVLTFGAGSRLTVL.

The V call is TRBV29-1, the J call TRBJ1-1, with D unresolved. CDR1 and CDR2 from the germline V gene are SQVTM and ANQGSEA. Deletions cut 1 base from V and 7 bases from J, with 19 bases between. This CDR3 contains 15 residues. The CDR3 coding sequence is TGCAGCGTTGAAGCTGATACAGTTTATGGACTTGAAGCTTTCTTT. This sequence encodes CSVEADTVYGLEAFF.